Listed below are T cell receptor beta chains from one sample, sequenced in a study of OX40 agonist ivuxolimab in advanced cancers. The repertoire was sequenced with immunoSEQ multiplex PCR; TCRdb's copy has only in-frame clones and lacks some. The top ten hold 5% to 7% of the sample, which has 14,000 or so clones, 80% to 90% seen once. This specimen was CD4+ or CD8+ T cells sorted from blood, taken in a trial of the OX40 agonist ivuxolimab. These receptors all stem from an adult with an advanced solid tumor such as melanoma, head and neck, liver or kidney cancer. The CDR3 runs from the conserved cysteine through the conserved F or W. D genes are given only for firm matches. Clone size is shown for a subset of rows, as once, few, many or a class of expanded clone.

cdr3_nt: TGTGCCAGCAGCGCCTACAGGGACGAGTATGGCTACACCTTC; cdr3_aa: CASSAYRDEYGYTF; v_call: TRBV9; j_call: TRBJ1-2; clone_size: .; d_call: .
cdr3_nt: TGCGCCAGCAGCTTGGTTGGGGGGTCGATCACCGGGGAGCTGTTTTTT; cdr3_aa: CASSLVGGSITGELFF; v_call: TRBV5-1; j_call: TRBJ2-2; clone_size: .; d_call: .
cdr3_nt: TGTGCCAGCAGCACCCCTAGCGGGGCAAACACAGATACGCAGTATTTT; cdr3_aa: CASSTPSGANTDTQYF; v_call: TRBV5-4; j_call: TRBJ2-3; clone_size: few; d_call: TRBD2
cdr3_nt: TGCGCCAGCAGCCAAGACAACCGCCGGAATGAAAAACTGTTTTTT; cdr3_aa: CASSQDNRRNEKLFF; v_call: TRBV4-3; j_call: TRBJ1-4; clone_size: few; d_call: .
cdr3_nt: TGTGCCAGCAGCTTAGCCCAGGGCTACAATGAGCAGTTCTTC; cdr3_aa: CASSLAQGYNEQFF; v_call: TRBV7-6; j_call: TRBJ2-1; clone_size: .; d_call: .
cdr3_nt: TGTGCCAGTAGTATAGATGAAACAGATTACAATGAGCAGTTCTTC; cdr3_aa: CASSIDETDYNEQFF; v_call: TRBV19; j_call: TRBJ2-1; clone_size: .; d_call: .
cdr3_nt: TGTGCCAGCAGCGTAGCCAGCGGGGAGCTGTTTTTT; cdr3_aa: CASSVASGELFF; v_call: TRBV9; j_call: TRBJ2-2; clone_size: .; d_call: .
cdr3_nt: TGTGCCAGCAGTGTCCCGGGACAGGGGGCGAGCACTGAAGCTTTCTTT; cdr3_aa: CASSVPGQGASTEAFF; v_call: TRBV6-1; j_call: TRBJ1-1; clone_size: .; d_call: TRBD1
cdr3_nt: TGTGCCAGCAGTTACCGACAAGGAGATCAGCCCCAGCATTTT; cdr3_aa: CASSYRQGDQPQHF; v_call: TRBV6-5; j_call: TRBJ1-5; clone_size: few; d_call: .
cdr3_nt: TGTGCCAGTAGTATTGGGGGTTCGGGGGGCCTCTCAAGGGGTCATCAGCCCCAGCATTTT; cdr3_aa: CASSIGGSGGLSRGHQPQHF; v_call: TRBV19; j_call: TRBJ1-5; clone_size: .; d_call: .
cdr3_nt: TGCACCAGCAACTCCGGGAGGATGTACGAGCAGTACTTC; cdr3_aa: CTSNSGRMYEQYF; v_call: TRBV1; j_call: TRBJ2-7; clone_size: .; d_call: .
cdr3_nt: TGTGCCAGCAGCTTAATAAGGACCCTCACCGGGACCTCGGGCGAGACCCAGTACTTC; cdr3_aa: CASSLIRTLTGTSGETQYF; v_call: TRBV7-9; j_call: TRBJ2-5; clone_size: .; d_call: .
cdr3_nt: TGTGCCAGCGGAGGGGGCTATACCGGGGAGCTGTTTTTT; cdr3_aa: CASGGGYTGELFF; v_call: TRBV6-1; j_call: TRBJ2-2; clone_size: .; d_call: .
cdr3_nt: TGTGCCAGTAGCTTACTAGCGGGTGGTGGAGAGACCCAGTACTTC; cdr3_aa: CASSLLAGGGETQYF; v_call: TRBV19; j_call: TRBJ2-5; clone_size: .; d_call: TRBD2
cdr3_nt: TGTGCTAGCAGCTTGGGGAATCCGGAATCCTACAATGAGCAGTTCTTC; cdr3_aa: CASSLGNPESYNEQFF; v_call: TRBV7-7; j_call: TRBJ2-1; clone_size: once; d_call: .
cdr3_nt: TGTGCTAGCAGCTTAGGACCCAACCAGCCCCAGCATTTT; cdr3_aa: CASSLGPNQPQHF; v_call: TRBV7-7; j_call: TRBJ1-5; clone_size: few; d_call: .
cdr3_nt: TGTGCCAGCAGTTCCAGGGACAGGGGGTACACTGAAGCTTTCTTT; cdr3_aa: CASSSRDRGYTEAFF; v_call: TRBV28; j_call: TRBJ1-1; clone_size: .; d_call: TRBD1
cdr3_nt: TGTGCCAGCAGTAGGGAAGTATACACAATTCGCACTGAAGCTTTTTTT; cdr3_aa: CASSREVYTIRTEAFF; v_call: TRBV21-1; j_call: TRBJ1-1; clone_size: once; d_call: .
cdr3_nt: TGCGCCAGCAGCCAAGAGTTTAACTTAGAGACCCAGTACTTC; cdr3_aa: CASSQEFNLETQYF; v_call: TRBV4-3; j_call: TRBJ2-5; clone_size: once; d_call: .
cdr3_nt: TGCGCCAGCAGCGGGGATCTCTATGGCTACACCTTC; cdr3_aa: CASSGDLYGYTF; v_call: TRBV5-1; j_call: TRBJ1-2; clone_size: once; d_call: .